This T cell receptor beta chain is drawn from a study of cytomegalovirus exposure and HLA in healthy donors. The CDR3 consists of 12 residues. Looked up from germline, CDR1 is SNHLY and CDR2 is FYNNEI. V dropped 6 bases and J dropped 2 bases, with 8 bases sitting between them. The primer mix had 60 Vbeta and 13 Jbeta primers. Profiling relied on immunoSEQ multiplex PCR, and the TCRdb table lists in-frame clones only, not all of them. The data hold roughly 150,000 clones, with about 81% observed a single time. This clone was detected a few times. Specimen: PBMCs. The V gene is TRBV2, the J gene TRBJ2-7; no definite D call. The TCR sequence derives from a woman aged 45-59 years in good health and CMV-seropositive. CDR3: CASRPDTYEQYF. CDR3 DNA sequence: TGTGCCAGCAGACCTGACACCTACGAGCAGTACTTC.